This T cell receptor beta chain was sequenced for a study of PD-L1 blockade in urothelial cancer. Across the study: Samples came from 3 weeks, at the second dose, and 6 weeks into treatment. Across blood samples, T cells had a median count of about 140,000. Study-level findings and limits: Blood TCR clonality below the median before treatment was a predictor of better survival.

Germline V gene data show CDR1 as MNHEY and CDR2 as SVGAGI. Trimming took 7 bases from V and 4 from J, leaving 19 bases between them. The CDR3 length is 15 residues. This table comes from immunoSEQ multiplex PCR, and its TCRdb copy is limited to in-frame clones, with some not included. The repertoire has 23,000 or so clones, about four fifths of them found once; the top ten carry roughly 1.6%. Time point described: peripheral blood 6 weeks after treatment start. Patients suffered from locally advanced or metastatic urothelial carcinoma. For this clone: The antigen is unknown.

The source is a man aged 65 to 85 with urothelial cancer. The chain joins TRBV6-5 to TRBJ1-2, with D possibly matching TRBD1 (6 bases). The sequencing here drew on PBMCs, taken around atezolizumab (anti-PD-L1) treatment. The CDR3 is CASTPEDSSGYGYTF. For the CDR3, the DNA is TGTGCCAGCACACCGGAGGACAGCTCGGGCTATGGCTACACCTTC.